This T cell receptor (beta chain) was identified in a study of T-cell memory formation after mild COVID-19. Study context: TCR clusters were mostly donor specific.

5'RACE with constant-segment primers yielded barcoded, UMI-tagged TCR alpha and TCR beta cDNA libraries. In TCRdb, the 5' RACE reads were re-called with MiXCR into one record per CDR3 protein. Among about 140,000 distinct CDR3 sequences, more than 13% were seen once, and the ten largest hold 25% to 30%. General study results and limits: Contracting CD4+ clones were located mainly in CM and EM, and CD8+ clones in EMRA. A balance of CD4 and CD8 characterized clones contracting day 15 to 85, whereas later expanders leaned CD4+.

Of note for this clonotype: Its antigen is still unknown.

This clonotype was obtained from an adult woman who had mild COVID-19 (a few samples of this study predate the infection). Cell type and time point are not known. The sample consisted of PBMCs or a T cell subset sorted from them (not recorded which).

The CDR3 DNA follows: TGTGCCAGCAGCTTATGGGGCGGGGACAGCACAGATACGCAGTATTTT. This encodes CASSLWGGDSTDTQYF. The genes are TRBV7-8 and TRBJ2-3; D perhaps matches TRBD2 (6 bases). Germline CDR1 SGHVS, CDR2 FQNEAQ. V lost 2 bases, J lost 0 bases, and 12 bases lay in between. The CDR3 is made up of 16 amino acids. The variable domain in full, with the rest retrieved from reference TRBV7-8 and TRBJ2-3, is GAGVSQSPRYKVAKRGQDVALRCDPISGHVSLFWYQQALGQGPEFLTYFQNEAQLDKSGLPSDRFFAERPEGSVSTLKIQRTQQEDSAVYLCASSLWGGDSTDTQYFGPGTRLTVL.